This TCR beta chain was found in a study of T cell responses to AZD1222 COVID-19 vaccine. The assay was immunoSEQ multiplex PCR, and TCRdb's table has in-frame clones only and misses some. The sample has more than 110,000 clones, roughly 92% seen once. V lost 7 bases, J lost 1 base, and 13 bases lay in between. The CDR3 sequence is 14 residues long. The germline CDR1 and CDR2 sequences are LNHDA and SQIVND (reference sequence). The rearrangement joins TRBV19 to TRBJ1-1, with TRBD1 as a possible D gene (5 bases). This TCR was sampled from an adult in good health. The source material was peripheral blood, sampled on day 0 of AZD1222 vaccination. The CDR3 bases are TGTGCCAGTATCCGGGAAGGGACGAACACTGAAGCTTTCTTT. Encoded protein: CASIREGTNTEAFF.